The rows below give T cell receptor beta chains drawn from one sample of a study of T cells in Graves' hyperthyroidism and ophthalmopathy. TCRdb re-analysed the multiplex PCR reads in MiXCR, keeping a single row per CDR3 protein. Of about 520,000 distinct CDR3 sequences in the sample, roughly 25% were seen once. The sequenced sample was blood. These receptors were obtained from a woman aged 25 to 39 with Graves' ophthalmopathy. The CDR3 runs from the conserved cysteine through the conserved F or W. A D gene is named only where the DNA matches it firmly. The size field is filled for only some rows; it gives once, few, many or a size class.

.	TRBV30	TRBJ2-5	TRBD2	TGTGCCTGGAGTGTCGGGGGGTTCCAAGAGACCCAGTACTTC	CAWSVGGFQETQYF
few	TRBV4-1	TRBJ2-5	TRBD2	TGCGCCAGCAGCCAAGGGAGCGGGGTTCAAGAGACCCAGTACTTC	CASSQGSGVQETQYF
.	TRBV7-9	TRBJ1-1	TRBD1	TGTGCCAGCAGTCTCACAGGGGTGGTTGAAGCTTTCTTT	CASSLTGVVEAFF
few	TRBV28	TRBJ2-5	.	TGTGCCAGCAGTTTACCCCCGGGACTTTTGAAAGAGACCCAGTACTTC	CASSLPPGLLKETQYF
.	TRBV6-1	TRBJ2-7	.	TGTGCCAGCCGTCGGAAGTACTACGAGCAGTACTTC	CASRRKYYEQYF
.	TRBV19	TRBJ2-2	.	TGTGCCAGTAGTACTCGGGTCGCCACCGGGGAGCTGTTTTTT	CASSTRVATGELFF
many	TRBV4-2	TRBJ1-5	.	TGTGCCAGCAGCCAAGGGAACTACAGGGTTTACAATCAGCCCCAGCATTTT	CASSQGNYRVYNQPQHF
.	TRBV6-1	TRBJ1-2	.	TGTGCCAGCAGCCGAGACACGATAGATGGCTACACCTTC	CASSRDTIDGYTF
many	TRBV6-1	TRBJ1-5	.	TGTGCCAGCAGTGTGGAGGGCAATCAGCCCCAGCATTTT	CASSVEGNQPQHF
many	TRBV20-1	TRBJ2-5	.	TGCAGTGCTAGAGATGGAACGACGGGCCAAGAGACCCAGTACTTC	CSARDGTTGQETQYF
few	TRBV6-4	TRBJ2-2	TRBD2	TGTGCCAGCAGTGACGGACTAGATGTCGGGGAGCTGTTTTTT	CASSDGLDVGELFF
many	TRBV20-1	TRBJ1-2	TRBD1	TGCAGTGCTAATTGGAGGGGACAGGGTGATTATGGCTACACCTTC	CSANWRGQGDYGYTF
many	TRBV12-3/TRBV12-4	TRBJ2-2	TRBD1	TGTGCCAGCAGTCCACGGACAGGGGGCGTAGAAAACACCGGGGAGCTGTTTTTT	CASSPRTGGVENTGELFF
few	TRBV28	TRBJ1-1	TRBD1	TGTGCCAGCAGTACTTCAGGGGGGAACACTGAAGCTTTCTTT	CASSTSGGNTEAFF
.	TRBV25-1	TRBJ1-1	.	TGTGCCACAGCCGTGGCCGGCTCTGAAGCTTTCTTT	CATAVAGSEAFF
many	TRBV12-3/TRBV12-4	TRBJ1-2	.	TGTGCCAGCAGTTATCTCCGGGGGGCCTACTATGGCTACACCTTC	CASSYLRGAYYGYTF
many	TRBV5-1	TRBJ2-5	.	TGCGCCAGCAGCTTGGGTTTAAGGAGAGGCTGGGGGGAGACCCAGTACTTC	CASSLGLRRGWGETQYF
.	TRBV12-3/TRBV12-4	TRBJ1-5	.	TGTGCCAGCAGTCTGGACAGTATCCAGCCCCAGCATTTT	CASSLDSIQPQHF
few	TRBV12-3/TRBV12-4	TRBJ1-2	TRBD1	TGTGCCAGCAGCCTCAGGACAGGGGGGCTACTCTATGGCTACACCTTC	CASSLRTGGLLYGYTF
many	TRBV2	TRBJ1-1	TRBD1	TGTGCCAGCAGAGATACAGGGGGCTACACTGAAGCTTTCTTT	CASRDTGGYTEAFF
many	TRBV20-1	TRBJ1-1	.	TGCAGTGCTAGAGAGGGTGCCCGGGAAGCTTTCTTT	CSAREGAREAFF
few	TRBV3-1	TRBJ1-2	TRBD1	TGTGCCAGCAGCCAAGATCGGGACAGGGGGATTTATGGCTACACCTTC	CASSQDRDRGIYGYTF
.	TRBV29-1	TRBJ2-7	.	TGCAGCGCCACATCATGGAGTGGGGAGCAGTACTTC	CSATSWSGEQYF
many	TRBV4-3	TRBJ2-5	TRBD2	TGCGCCAGCAGCCCAACCGGGACTAGTGCGAGAGAGACCCAGTACTTC	CASSPTGTSARETQYF
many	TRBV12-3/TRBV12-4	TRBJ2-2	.	TGTGCCAGCAGTTCACTAAACAGGGAAGCGAACACCGGGGAGCTGTTTTTT	CASSSLNREANTGELFF
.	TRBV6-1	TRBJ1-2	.	TGTGCCAGCAGCGACGCAGGGGTCGGCTACACCTTC	CASSDAGVGYTF